Included here is one T cell receptor (beta chain) sequence, with context. Its target is not known. This specimen belongs to a study of cytomegalovirus exposure and HLA in healthy donors. The study's findings and limits: TCR beta chains numbering some 160 were designated cytomegalovirus-associated. In vitro data verified a few CMV-associated chains as specific for CMV antigens. Most TCR beta V segments were productive about 87% or about 30% of the time in an earlier analysis. In a later analysis, an Asian-associated ancestry cluster reportedly showed fewer N-insertions than the approximately 620-donor mean.

A multiplex PCR was run with 60 Vbeta primers and 13 Jbeta primers. Sequencing used immunoSEQ multiplex PCR; TCRdb keeps in-frame clones, though not all of them. This table has about 160,000 clones, over 70% appearing once. This receptor was identified in a boy younger than 10 in good health and CMV-seronegative. The specimen sequenced was PBMCs.

CDR3: CASSKRTGGAGEKLFF. The CDR3 region has the DNA TGTGCCAGCAGCAAGAGGACAGGGGGCGCGGGCGAAAAACTGTTTTTT. V gene TRBV13 combines with J gene TRBJ1-4, with 11 bases lining up with TRBD1. In germline, CDR1 is PRHDT, CDR2 FYEKMQ (reference sequence). The junction had 10 bases not matched to a gene; V was cut back by 5 bases and J by 8 bases. CDR3 size: 16 residues.